This T cell receptor (beta chain) was sequenced in a study of OX40 agonist ivuxolimab in advanced cancers. The table came from immunoSEQ multiplex PCR; TCRdb's copy has only in-frame clones and leaves some out. The table lists about 93,000 clones, 94% of them singletons. This clone was detected only once. Its antigen is undetermined. The same CDR3 arises from other DNA sequences in this sample as well. General study results and limits: The antigen specificity of the peripheral T cells (those that were expanded) was not determined.

V gave up 4 bases and J gave up 4 bases; unmatched junction bases: 3. The CDR3 is 15 amino acids. The germline gives CDR1 SGDLS, CDR2 YYNGEE. This chain uses TRBV9 with TRBJ2-1, with TRBD2 matching 12 bases. The sequence was obtained from an adult with an advanced solid tumor such as melanoma, head and neck, liver or kidney cancer. Sequences were derived from CD4+ or CD8+ T cells sorted from blood, sampled in a trial of the OX40 agonist ivuxolimab. CDR3 coding DNA: TGTGCCAGCAGCTCTAGCGGGGGGGTGTACAATGAGCAGTTCTTC. This translates into CASSSSGGVYNEQFF.